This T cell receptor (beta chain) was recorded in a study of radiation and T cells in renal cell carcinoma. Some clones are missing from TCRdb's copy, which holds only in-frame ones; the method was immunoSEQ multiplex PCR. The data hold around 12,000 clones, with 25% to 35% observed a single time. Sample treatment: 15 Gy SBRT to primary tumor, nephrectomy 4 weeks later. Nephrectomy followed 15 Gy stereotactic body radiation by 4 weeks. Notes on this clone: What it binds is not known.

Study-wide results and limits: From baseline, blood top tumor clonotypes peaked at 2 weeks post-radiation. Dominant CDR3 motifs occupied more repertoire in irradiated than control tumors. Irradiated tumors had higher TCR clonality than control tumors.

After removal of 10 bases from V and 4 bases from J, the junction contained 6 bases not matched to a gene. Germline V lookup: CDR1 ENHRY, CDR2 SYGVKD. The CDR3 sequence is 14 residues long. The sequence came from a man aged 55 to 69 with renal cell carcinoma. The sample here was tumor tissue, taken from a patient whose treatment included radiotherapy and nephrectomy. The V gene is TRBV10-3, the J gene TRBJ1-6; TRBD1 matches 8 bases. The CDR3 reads CATTTGDYNSPLHF. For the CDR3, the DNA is TGTGCCACTACGACAGGGGATTATAATTCACCCCTCCACTTT.